The 2 T cell receptor beta chains in this list originate from one sample, sequenced in a study of blood T cell repertoires in COVID-19. Data came from immunoSEQ multiplex PCR; TCRdb stores just in-frame clones and leaves some out. The data contain around 25,000 clones, just over 90% of them singletons. Sequenced: peripheral blood. The source of these receptors is a human donor in a cohort sampled during active COVID-19.

The table lists this clone with a count of one. The chain joins TRBV5-1 to TRBJ2-7; no clear D gene. Germline loops: CDR1 SGHRS, CDR2 YFSETQ. The CDR3 has 15 amino acids. V was pared by 0 bases and J by 5 bases, with 15 bases between. The CDR3 loop reads CASSLEMGLSHEQYF. The CDR3, as DNA: TGCGCCAGCAGCTTGGAGATGGGCTTATCCCACGAGCAGTACTTC.

This chain joins TRBV2 and TRBJ2-1, with 7 bases identical to TRBD1. Looked up from germline, CDR1 is SNHLY and CDR2 is FYNNEI. J lost 5 bases, V lost 3 bases, and 13 bases had no gene match. The length of the CDR3 is 17 residues. The CDR3 DNA is TGTGCCAGCAGTGATCAACAGGGGTATCCCCCCAACAATGAGCAGTTCTTC. The encoded protein is CASSDQQGYPPNNEQFF.